This TCR beta chain was found in a study of identical twins. Notes on the study in general: Among monozygotic twins, out-of-frame TCR alpha sharing exceeded what models predicted. Memory repertoires lacked the insertion deficit that abundant cord blood beta clonotypes showed.

As regards this clonotype: Its antigen is not known.

Germline V lookup: CDR1 DFQATT, CDR2 SNEGSKA (reference sequence). Trimming removed 3 bases at V and 2 bases at J, with 10 bases between. The CDR3 runs 13 residues. TCRdb fed the 5' RACE reads into MiXCR, producing one record per CDR3 protein. Of under 900,000 distinct CDR3 sequences detected, over 15% appear once; the ten largest clones hold over 10%. This sample also belongs to another study, concerning T cells expressing NK-cell markers. Turning to that study: The authors applied an anti-gamma-delta TCR antibody in several experiments, and it restricted sorting to alpha-beta TCR T cells. In about six donors, dominant NKG2C+ clonotypes were about 1.0-7.0% of CD8+ T cells.

V gene TRBV20-1 combines with J gene TRBJ1-2, with D maybe TRBD1 (5 bases). This TCR derives from a woman aged 18-29 years in good health. The sample taken for sequencing was PBMCs. The CDR3 coding sequence is TGCAGTGCTAGCCCAGGGAGAAACTATGGCTACACCTTC. This codes for CSASPGRNYGYTF.